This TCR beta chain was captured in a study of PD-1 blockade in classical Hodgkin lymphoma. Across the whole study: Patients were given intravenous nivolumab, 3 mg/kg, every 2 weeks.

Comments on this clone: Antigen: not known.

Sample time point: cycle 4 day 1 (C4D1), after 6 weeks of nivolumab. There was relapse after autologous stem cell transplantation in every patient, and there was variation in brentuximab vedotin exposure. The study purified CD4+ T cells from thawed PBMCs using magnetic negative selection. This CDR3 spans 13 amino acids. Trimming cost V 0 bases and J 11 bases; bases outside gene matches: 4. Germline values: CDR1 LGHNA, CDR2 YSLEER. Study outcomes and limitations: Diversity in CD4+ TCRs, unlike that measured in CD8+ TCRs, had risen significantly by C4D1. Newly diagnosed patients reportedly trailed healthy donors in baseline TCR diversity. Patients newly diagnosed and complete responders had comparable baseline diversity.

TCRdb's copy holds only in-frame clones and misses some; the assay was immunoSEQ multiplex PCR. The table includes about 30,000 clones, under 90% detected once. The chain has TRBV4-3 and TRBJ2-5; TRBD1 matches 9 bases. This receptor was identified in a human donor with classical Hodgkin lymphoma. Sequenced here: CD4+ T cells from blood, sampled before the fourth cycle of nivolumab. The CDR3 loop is CASSQERDREQYF. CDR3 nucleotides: TGCGCCAGCAGCCAAGAAAGGGACAGGGAGCAGTACTTC.